A single T cell receptor (beta chain) is shown here with its context. Its antigen remains unknown. The data stem from a study of molecular identifiers for immune sequencing clone quantification. Study findings and constraints: Whereas naive cells kept under 1% of molecules in clones above 20 RNA copies, such clones held over 98% in effectors. Among approximately 1 million naive cells, as was reported, spiked Jurkat TCR RNA from one cell was detectable.

The V end was cut by 0 bases, the J end by 5 bases, with 12 bases between. CDR3 length: 14 amino acids. Germline CDR1 and CDR2: SGDLS and YYNGEE. TCR libraries were built in bulk with a published protocol and specific TCR primers. TCRdb itself ran the PCR reads through MiXCR, one entry per CDR3 protein. This table has around 460,000 distinct CDR3 sequences, about 21% appearing once. The receptor comes from a human donor in good health. Some libraries in this study had Jurkat cell RNA spiked in. The sample was naive CD8+ T cells from blood, with Jurkat cell RNA spiked in. Subset in this sample: FACS-sorted CD8+CD4-CCR7+CD45RA+ naive T cells. The chain couples TRBV9 to TRBJ2-7; weak D call: TRBD1 (5 bases). Here the CDR3 DNA reads TGTGCCAGCAGCGTAGGTGACAGCTTCCACGAGCAGTACTTC. Residues: CASSVGDSFHEQYF.